Listed here is a single TCR beta chain. Antigen specificity is unknown. This entry belongs to a study of OX40 agonist ivuxolimab in advanced cancers. Study summary: Every 2 weeks, patients received ivuxolimab intravenously, dosed at 0.01 to 10 mg/kg. Averaging roughly 60 years in age, with a range of about 23 to 90, the cohort was approximately 84% male.

Study outcomes and limitations: Within 6 weeks, CD4+ and CD8+ blood T cells expanded clonally at 0.1 to 3.0 mg/kg.

V lost 3 bases and J lost 6; bases outside the gene matches: 10. The CDR3 totals 16 residues. Germline V gene sequence: CDR1 KGHSH, CDR2 LQKENI. Profiled with immunoSEQ multiplex PCR; TCRdb holds only in-frame clones, not every one. Of over 70,000 clones in the sample, roughly nine tenths are singletons; the top ten hold roughly 0.19%. The sequence was collected from an adult with an advanced solid tumor such as melanoma, head and neck, liver or kidney cancer. The source was CD4+ or CD8+ T cells sorted from blood, collected in a trial of the OX40 agonist ivuxolimab. The V gene is TRBV18, the J gene TRBJ1-4, with 7 bases that match TRBD1. The CDR3 reads CASSPRDRVTHEKLFF. The DNA of the CDR3 is TGTGCCAGCTCACCCCGAGACAGGGTAACGCATGAAAAACTGTTTTTT.